Presented here are 6 T cell receptor beta chains from one specimen sequenced in a study of lymphopenia after photon versus proton radiotherapy. Profiled with immunoSEQ multiplex PCR; TCRdb holds only in-frame clones, not every one. The repertoire consists of about 50,000 clones, with under 95% occurring once and the leading ten covering roughly 18%. The sample here was peripheral blood, taken from a patient treated with photon-based radiotherapy. Receptor source: a woman in her 40s with cholangiocarcinoma.

The CDR3 reads CASSLSWAPEEANYGYTF. DNA for the CDR3: TGTGCCAGCAGCTTAAGTTGGGCCCCCGAGGAGGCTAACTATGGCTACACCTTC. The chain employs TRBV11-3 and TRBJ1-2; unclear D gene. CDR1 is SGHNT and CDR2 is YENEEA in the germline V gene. The length of the CDR3 is 18 residues. The V and J ends lost 2 bases and 0 bases respectively, with 19 bases between them. The complete variable domain, with remaining parts taken from reference TRBV11-3 and TRBJ1-2, reads EAGVVQSPRYKIIEKKQPVAFWCNPISGHNTLYWYLQNLGQGPELLIRYENEEAVDDSQLPKDRFSAERLKGVDSTLKIQPAELGDSAVYLCASSLSWAPEEANYGYTFGSGTRLTVV.

This sequence joins TRBV9 and TRBJ1-1; D is ambiguous. There are 15 residues in the CDR3. Trimming took 2 bases from V and 3 from J, leaving 14 bases between them. Per germline, CDR1 SGDLS and CDR2 YYNGEE. CDR3 amino acids: CASSVGWGGDTEAFF. CDR3 DNA: TGTGCCAGCAGCGTGGGGTGGGGTGGGGACACTGAAGCTTTCTTT.

A single count supports this clone. The J gene is TRBJ2-7, the V gene TRBV7-2; tentative D call: TRBD1 (6 bases). This CDR3 is built from 15 residues. CDR1 is SGHTA and CDR2 is FQGNSA in the germline V gene. V was trimmed by 5 bases and J by 6 bases, leaving 20 bases between them. The CDR3 here is CASSHRARTDLEQYF. CDR3 coding DNA: TGTGCCAGCAGCCACCGAGCCCGGACAGATCTCGAGCAGTACTTC.

The CDR3 loop is CASSGQGANTEAFF. Written as DNA, the CDR3 is TGTGCCAGCAGTGGACAGGGGGCAAACACTGAAGCTTTCTTT. The V call is TRBV2, the J call TRBJ1-1; 10 nucleotides line up with TRBD1. Germline assignment: CDR1 SNHLY and CDR2 FYNNEI. V was pared by 4 bases and J by 2 bases, with 1 base of the junction left unmatched. The CDR3 contains 14 residues.

This clone is a singleton in its sample. V is TRBV6-5 and J is TRBJ1-1, with D uncertain. V lost 0 bases, J lost 8 bases, and 10 bases lay in between. Germline CDR1 reads MNHEY; CDR2 reads SVGAGI. This CDR3 region has 13 residues. This CDR3 reads CASSYSRAQEAFF. Here the CDR3 DNA reads TGTGCCAGCAGTTACTCGAGGGCGCAGGAAGCTTTCTTT.

This clone was recorded once. The chain combines TRBV28 with TRBJ1-2, with D uncertain. This CDR3 region has 14 residues. Germline V lookup: CDR1 MDHEN, CDR2 SYDVKM. V was pared by 5 bases and J by 0 bases, with 10 bases between. The CDR3 bases are TGTGCCAGCAGTCTCAGCCGGTCTAACTATGGCTACACCTTC. It encodes CASSLSRSNYGYTF.